This TCR beta chain is from a study of T-cell memory formation after mild COVID-19. Findings and caveats of the study: A balance of CD4 and CD8 characterized clones contracting day 15 to 85, whereas later expanders leaned CD4+.

cDNA libraries for TCR alpha and TCR beta, carrying sample barcodes and UMIs, came from 5'RACE with constant-segment primers. One entry per CDR3 protein, called by TCRdb with MiXCR from the 5' RACE reads. The top ten hold around 12% of the sample, which has 430,000 or so distinct CDR3 sequences, about 23% seen once. This clonotype was detected many times. Its specificity is not known. This receptor was taken from an adult woman who had mild COVID-19 (a few samples of this study predate the infection). Cell type and time point are not known. Input material: PBMCs or a T cell subset sorted from them (not recorded which).

As DNA, the CDR3 is TGTGCCACCAGTCGGGAGGGCCTTTATACCGGGGAGCTGTTTTTT. Encoded protein: CATSREGLYTGELFF. V usage is TRBV24-1 and J usage is TRBJ2-2; 8 bases match TRBD2. Looked up from germline, CDR1 is KGHDR and CDR2 is SFDVKD. The V segment lost 6 bases and the J segment 5 bases; nucleotides outside the gene matches: 7. There are 15 residues in the CDR3.